The TCR beta chain described here comes from a study of blood T cell repertoires in COVID-19. Overall study context: Italy, Spain and the United States were the sources of the convalescent and acute COVID-19 samples. T cells, B-cell-depleted T cells, or PBMCs supplied cDNA or gDNA.

Authors' processing steps: Scientists estimated how many nucleated cells there were by amplifying reference gene primers. Here immunoSEQ multiplex PCR was the method, and the copy in TCRdb shows in-frame clones only, minus some. V, J and clone size were drawn from that table, and D and trimming were deduced from the DNA. The table has some 54,000 clones, more than 90% seen once. This TCR was sampled from a man aged 55-75 years with acute or convalescent COVID-19. Material: peripheral blood.

The CDR3 is CASSLVNRAEAFF. The CDR3 DNA is TGTGCCAGCAGCTTAGTCAACAGGGCCGAAGCTTTCTTT. The rearrangement joins TRBV11-3 to TRBJ1-1; tentatively, D is TRBD1 (6 bases). The ends were cut back, 1 base at V and 8 bases at J, with 11 bases in the middle. Germline CDR1 reads SGHNT; CDR2 reads YENEEA. CDR3 size: 13 residues.